This T cell receptor (beta chain) was retrieved from a study of blood T cells in healthy people across ages. Overall study: Capture via template switching afforded approximately one barcoded beta molecule per two T cells.

CDR1 is MNHEY, CDR2 SVGAGI, per germline. This CDR3 comprises 18 residues. After removal of 4 bases from V and 1 base from J, the junction contained 9 bases not matched to a gene. This clonotype has only a few counts. Its antigen is undetermined. A second 7 to 11 cycle PCR used barcoded and J-beta primers. From each sample, at least 2.5 million paired-end reads containing CDR3 were obtained. TCRdb reprocessed the 5' RACE reads via MiXCR and lists one record per CDR3 protein. The repertoire holds 800,000 or so distinct CDR3 sequences, roughly 46% seen once, with 15% to 20% in the top ten. Every donor provided roughly 10 milliliters of peripheral blood. Whole-study findings and limits: In long-lived donors, naive CD4+ cell counts and diversity exceeded those of aged donors.

The sequenced material came from blood. The receptor was isolated from a man at least 80 years old in good health. This rearrangement joins TRBV6-5 to TRBJ2-1, with TRBD2 identical over 11 bases. CDR3 protein: CASSWGLAGGGSYNEQFF. In nucleotides, the CDR3 is TGTGCCAGCAGTTGGGGTTTAGCGGGAGGGGGGTCCTACAATGAGCAGTTCTTC.